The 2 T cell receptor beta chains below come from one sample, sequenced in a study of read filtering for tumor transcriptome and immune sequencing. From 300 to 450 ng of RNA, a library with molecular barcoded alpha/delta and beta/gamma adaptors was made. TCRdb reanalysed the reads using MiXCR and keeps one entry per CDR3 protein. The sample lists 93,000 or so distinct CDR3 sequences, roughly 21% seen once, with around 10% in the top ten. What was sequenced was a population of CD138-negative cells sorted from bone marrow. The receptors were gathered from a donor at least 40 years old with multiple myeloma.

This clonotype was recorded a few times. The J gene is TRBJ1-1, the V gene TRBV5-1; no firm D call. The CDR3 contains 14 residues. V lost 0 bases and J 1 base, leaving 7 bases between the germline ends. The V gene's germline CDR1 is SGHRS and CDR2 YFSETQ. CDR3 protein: CASSLAGQNTEAFF. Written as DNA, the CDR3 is TGCGCCAGCAGCTTGGCAGGCCAGAACACTGAAGCTTTCTTT. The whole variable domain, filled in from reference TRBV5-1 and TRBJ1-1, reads KAGVTQTPRYLIKTRGQQVTLSCSPISGHRSVSWYQQTPGQGLQFLFEYFSETQRNKGNFPGRFSGRQFSNSRSEMNVSTLELGDSALYLCASSLAGQNTEAFFGQGTRLTVV.

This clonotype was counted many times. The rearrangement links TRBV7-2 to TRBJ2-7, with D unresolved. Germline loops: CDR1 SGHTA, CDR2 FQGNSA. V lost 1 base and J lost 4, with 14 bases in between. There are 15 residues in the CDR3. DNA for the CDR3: TGTGCCAGCAGCTTAGTCGCGGCAGGTTGGTACGAGCAGTACTTC. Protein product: CASSLVAAGWYEQYF.